This T cell receptor (beta chain) is from a study of monozygotic twins with inflammatory bowel disease. Whole-study findings and limits: The sharing of clonotypes with others was lower in IBD patients than in healthy twins, especially with disease activity. Repertoire similarity was not found to differ between concordant and discordant twins, possibly from limited power.

A note on this clonotype: Its antigen remains unknown.

Germline CDR1 and CDR2: SGHTA and FQGNSA. The CDR3 is made up of 15 amino acids. Making each TCR library took roughly 3,400 ng of total RNA. TCRdb re-called the 5' RACE reads and shows each CDR3 protein once, DNA omitted. The clone table shows 110,000 or so distinct CDR3 sequences, with the ten largest holding roughly an eighth. This TCR was sampled from a human donor with ulcerative colitis or Crohn's disease, or a healthy co-twin of an affected twin (not recorded which). The specimen sequenced was blood. The chain has TRBV7-2 and TRBJ2-1. The CDR3 sequence: CASSLQGYTADEQFF.